Sequencing of this T cell receptor (beta chain) was carried out in a study of shared clonotypes between healthy human individuals. General observations from the study: Clonotypes not shared had lower generation probabilities than those common to all four donors. Shared clonotypes: approximately 5% naive CD4, under 4% naive CD8, roughly 2.2% memory CD4, approximately 0.4% memory CD8.

Running of the assay took place at deep level. Over several immunoSEQ plates, each subset's genomic DNA was distributed in even portions. Profiled with immunoSEQ multiplex PCR; TCRdb holds only in-frame clones, not every one. The sample carries roughly 2 million clones, 90% to 97% recorded once. As for this clone: Its antigen is unidentified.

Germline CDR1 reads MNHEY; CDR2 reads SVGAGI. The ends were cut back, 0 bases at V and 7 bases at J, with 12 bases in the middle. The CDR3 is made up of 14 amino acids. The rearrangement joins TRBV6-5 to TRBJ1-2, with D maybe TRBD1 (5 bases). Sequenced sample: naive CD4+ T cells sorted from blood. The subset is: CD45RA+ positively selected. The sequence came from a man younger than 30 in good health. The DNA of the CDR3 is TGTGCCAGCAGTTACTCGGCAGGGCAGGGTGGCTACACCTTC. It translates to CASSYSAGQGGYTF.